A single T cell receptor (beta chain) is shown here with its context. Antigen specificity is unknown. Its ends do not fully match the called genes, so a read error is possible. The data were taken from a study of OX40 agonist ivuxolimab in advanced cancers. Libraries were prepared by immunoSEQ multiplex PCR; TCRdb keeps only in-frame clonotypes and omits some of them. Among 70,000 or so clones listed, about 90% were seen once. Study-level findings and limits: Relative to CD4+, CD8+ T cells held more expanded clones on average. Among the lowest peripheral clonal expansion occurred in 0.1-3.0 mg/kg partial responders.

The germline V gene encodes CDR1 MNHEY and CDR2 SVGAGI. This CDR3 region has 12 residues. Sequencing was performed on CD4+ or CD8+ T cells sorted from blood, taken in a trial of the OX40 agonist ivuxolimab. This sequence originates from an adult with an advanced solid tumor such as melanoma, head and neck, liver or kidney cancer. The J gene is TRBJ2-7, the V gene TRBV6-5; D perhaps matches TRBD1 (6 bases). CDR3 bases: TGTGCCAGCAGTTACTCTGGGGGACAACAAATCTTC. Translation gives CASSYSGGQQIF.